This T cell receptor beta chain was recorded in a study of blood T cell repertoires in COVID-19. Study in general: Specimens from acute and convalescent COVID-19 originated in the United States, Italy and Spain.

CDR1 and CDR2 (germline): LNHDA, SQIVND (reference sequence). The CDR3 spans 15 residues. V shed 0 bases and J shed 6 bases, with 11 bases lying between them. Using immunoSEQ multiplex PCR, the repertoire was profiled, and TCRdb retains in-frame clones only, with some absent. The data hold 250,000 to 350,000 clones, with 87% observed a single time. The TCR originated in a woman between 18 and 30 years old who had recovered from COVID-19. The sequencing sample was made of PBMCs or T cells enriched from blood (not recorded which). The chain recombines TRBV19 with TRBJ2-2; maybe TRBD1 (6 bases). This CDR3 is CASSIEGTLPGELFF. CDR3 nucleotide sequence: TGTGCCAGTAGTATAGAAGGGACATTACCCGGGGAGCTGTTTTTT.